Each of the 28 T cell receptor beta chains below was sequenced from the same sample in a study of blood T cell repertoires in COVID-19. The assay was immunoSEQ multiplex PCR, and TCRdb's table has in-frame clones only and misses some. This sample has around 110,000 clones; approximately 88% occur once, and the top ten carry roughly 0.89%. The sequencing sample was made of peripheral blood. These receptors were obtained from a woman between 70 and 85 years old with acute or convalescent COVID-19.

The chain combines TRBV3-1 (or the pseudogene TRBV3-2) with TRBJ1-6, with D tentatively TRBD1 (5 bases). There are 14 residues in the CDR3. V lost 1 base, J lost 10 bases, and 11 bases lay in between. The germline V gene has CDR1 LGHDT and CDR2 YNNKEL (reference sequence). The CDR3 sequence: CASSQGGRESPLHF. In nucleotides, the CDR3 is TGTGCCAGCAGCCAAGGGGGCAGGGAATCACCCCTCCACTTT.

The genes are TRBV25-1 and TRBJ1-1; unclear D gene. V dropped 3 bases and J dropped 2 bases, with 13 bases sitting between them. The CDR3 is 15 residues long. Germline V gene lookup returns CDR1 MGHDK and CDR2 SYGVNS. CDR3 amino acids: CASSDAGSINTEAFF. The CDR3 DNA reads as TGTGCCAGCAGTGATGCGGGGTCCATTAACACTGAAGCTTTCTTT.

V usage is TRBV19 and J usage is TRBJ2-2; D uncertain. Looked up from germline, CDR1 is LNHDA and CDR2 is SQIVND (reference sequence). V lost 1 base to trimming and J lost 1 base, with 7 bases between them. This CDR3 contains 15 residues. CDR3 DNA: TGTGCCAGTAGTATAGGAGGTCAGAACACCGGGGAGCTGTTTTTT. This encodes CASSIGGQNTGELFF.

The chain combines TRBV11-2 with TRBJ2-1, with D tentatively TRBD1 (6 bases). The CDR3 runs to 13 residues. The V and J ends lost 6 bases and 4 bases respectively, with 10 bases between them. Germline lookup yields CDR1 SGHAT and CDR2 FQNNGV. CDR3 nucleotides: TGTGCCAGCAGGAAAACAGGGTACAATGAGCAGTTCTTC. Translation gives CASRKTGYNEQFF.

In nucleotides, the CDR3 is TGTGCCAGCAGCTGGGCTGGGAGAAGCTCCTACAATGAGCAGTTCTTC. Translating it yields CASSWAGRSSYNEQFF. The genes are TRBV5-6 and TRBJ2-1; perhaps TRBD2 as D (5 bases). The V and J ends lost 3 bases and 0 bases respectively, with 13 bases between them. This CDR3 is 16 amino acids long. From germline, CDR1 is SGHDT and CDR2 YYEEEE.

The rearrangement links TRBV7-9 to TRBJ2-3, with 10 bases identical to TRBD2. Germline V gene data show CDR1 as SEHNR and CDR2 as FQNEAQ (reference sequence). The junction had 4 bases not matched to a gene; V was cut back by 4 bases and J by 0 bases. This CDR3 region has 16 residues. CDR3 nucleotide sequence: TGTGCCAGCAGCTCACTAGCGGGAAGTAGCACAGATACGCAGTATTTT. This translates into CASSSLAGSSTDTQYF.

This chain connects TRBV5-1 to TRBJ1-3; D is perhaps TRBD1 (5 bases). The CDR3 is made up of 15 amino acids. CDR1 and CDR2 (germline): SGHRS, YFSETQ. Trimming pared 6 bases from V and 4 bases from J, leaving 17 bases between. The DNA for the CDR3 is TGCGCCAGCACCCCCTCTCGCGGGGCGGGAAACACCATATATTTT. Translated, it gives CASTPSRGAGNTIYF.

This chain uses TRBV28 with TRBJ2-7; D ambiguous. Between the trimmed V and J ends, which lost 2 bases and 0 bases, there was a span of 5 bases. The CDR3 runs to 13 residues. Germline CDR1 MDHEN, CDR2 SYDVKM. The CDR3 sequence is CASSLTGSYEQYF. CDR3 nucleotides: TGTGCCAGCAGTTTAACGGGCTCCTACGAGCAGTACTTC.

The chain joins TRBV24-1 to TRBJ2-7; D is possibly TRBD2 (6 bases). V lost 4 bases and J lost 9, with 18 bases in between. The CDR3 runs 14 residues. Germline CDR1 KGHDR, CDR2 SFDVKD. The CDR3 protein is CATSDLGRERGQYF. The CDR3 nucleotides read TGTGCCACCAGTGACTTGGGACGGGAGAGGGGGCAGTACTTC.

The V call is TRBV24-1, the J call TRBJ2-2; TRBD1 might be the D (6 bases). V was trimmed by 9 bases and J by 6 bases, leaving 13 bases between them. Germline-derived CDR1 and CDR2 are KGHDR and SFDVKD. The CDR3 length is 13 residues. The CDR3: CATSGAGSGELFF. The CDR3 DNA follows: TGTGCCACCTCAGGGGCAGGGTCCGGGGAGCTGTTTTTT.

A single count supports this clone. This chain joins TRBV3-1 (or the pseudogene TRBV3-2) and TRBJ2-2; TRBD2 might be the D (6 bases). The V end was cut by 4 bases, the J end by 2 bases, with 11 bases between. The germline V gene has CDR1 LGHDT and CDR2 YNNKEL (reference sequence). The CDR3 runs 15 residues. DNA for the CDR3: TGTGCCAGCAGCCCCGGGACTCCTAACACCGGGGAGCTGTTTTTT. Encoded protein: CASSPGTPNTGELFF.

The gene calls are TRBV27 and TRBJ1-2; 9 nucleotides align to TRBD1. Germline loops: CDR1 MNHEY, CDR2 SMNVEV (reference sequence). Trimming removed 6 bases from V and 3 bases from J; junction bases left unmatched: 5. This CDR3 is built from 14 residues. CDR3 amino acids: CASRQQGAHYGYTF. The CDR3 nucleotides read TGTGCCAGCAGGCAACAGGGGGCACACTATGGCTACACCTTC.

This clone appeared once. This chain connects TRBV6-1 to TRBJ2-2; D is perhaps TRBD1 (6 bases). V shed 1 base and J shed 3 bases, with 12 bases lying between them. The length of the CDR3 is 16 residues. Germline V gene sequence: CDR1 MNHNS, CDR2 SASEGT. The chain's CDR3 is CASSEGAGAYTGELFF. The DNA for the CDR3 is TGTGCCAGCAGTGAAGGTGCAGGGGCGTACACCGGGGAGCTGTTTTTT.

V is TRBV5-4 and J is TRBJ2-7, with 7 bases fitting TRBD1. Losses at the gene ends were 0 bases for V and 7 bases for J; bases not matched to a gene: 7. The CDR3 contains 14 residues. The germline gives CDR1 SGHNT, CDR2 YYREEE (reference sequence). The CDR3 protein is CASSLGQGRGEQYF. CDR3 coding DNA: TGTGCCAGCAGCTTGGGACAGGGAAGAGGGGAGCAGTACTTC.

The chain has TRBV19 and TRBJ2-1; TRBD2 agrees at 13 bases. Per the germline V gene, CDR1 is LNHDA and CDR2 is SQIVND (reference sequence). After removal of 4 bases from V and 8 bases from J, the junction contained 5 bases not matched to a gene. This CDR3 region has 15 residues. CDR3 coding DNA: TGTGCCAGTAGTAGACTAGCGGGAGGTAAGGATGAGCAGTTCTTC. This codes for CASSRLAGGKDEQFF.

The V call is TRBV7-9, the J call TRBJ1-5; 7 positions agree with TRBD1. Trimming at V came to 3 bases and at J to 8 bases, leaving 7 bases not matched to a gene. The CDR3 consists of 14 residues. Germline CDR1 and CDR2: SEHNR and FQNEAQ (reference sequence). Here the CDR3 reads CASSFTGESEPQHF. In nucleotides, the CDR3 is TGTGCCAGCAGCTTTACAGGGGAGTCGGAGCCCCAGCATTTT.

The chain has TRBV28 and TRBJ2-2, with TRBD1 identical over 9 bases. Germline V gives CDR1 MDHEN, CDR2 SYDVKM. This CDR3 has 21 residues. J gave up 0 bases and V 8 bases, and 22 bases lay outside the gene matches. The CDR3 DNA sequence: TGTGCCAGCGGGAGATTATCGGTCCGGGACAGGGAACCACCGAACACCGGGGAGCTGTTTTTT. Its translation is CASGRLSVRDREPPNTGELFF.

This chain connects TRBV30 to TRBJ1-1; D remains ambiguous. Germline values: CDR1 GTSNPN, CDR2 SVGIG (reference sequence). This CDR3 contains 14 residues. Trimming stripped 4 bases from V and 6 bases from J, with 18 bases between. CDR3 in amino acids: CAWTKGGELAEAFF. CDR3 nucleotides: TGTGCCTGGACCAAGGGCGGGGAATTGGCTGAAGCTTTCTTT.

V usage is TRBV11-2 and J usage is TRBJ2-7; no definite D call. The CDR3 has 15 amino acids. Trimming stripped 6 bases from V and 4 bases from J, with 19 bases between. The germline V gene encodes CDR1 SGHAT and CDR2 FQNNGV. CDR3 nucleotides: TGTGCCAGCAGTACCCTCGAATGGCAGATTTACGAGCAGTACTTC. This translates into CASSTLEWQIYEQYF.

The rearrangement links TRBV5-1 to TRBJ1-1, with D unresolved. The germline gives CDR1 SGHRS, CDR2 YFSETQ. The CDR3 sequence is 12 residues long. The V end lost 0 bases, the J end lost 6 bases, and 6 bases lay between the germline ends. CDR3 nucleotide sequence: TGCGCCAGCAGCTTGGCGGAGTCTGAAGCTTTCTTT. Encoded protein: CASSLAESEAFF. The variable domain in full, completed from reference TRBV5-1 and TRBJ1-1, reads KAGVTQTPRYLIKTRGQQVTLSCSPISGHRSVSWYQQTPGQGLQFLFEYFSETQRNKGNFPGRFSGRQFSNSRSEMNVSTLELGDSALYLCASSLAESEAFFGQGTRLTVV.

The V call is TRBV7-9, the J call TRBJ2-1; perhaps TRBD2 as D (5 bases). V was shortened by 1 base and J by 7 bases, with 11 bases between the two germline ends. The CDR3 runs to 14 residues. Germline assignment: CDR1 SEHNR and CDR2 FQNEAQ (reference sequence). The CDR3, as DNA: TGTGCCAGCAGCTTAGGGCTAGCTTGGAATGAGCAGTTCTTC. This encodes CASSLGLAWNEQFF.

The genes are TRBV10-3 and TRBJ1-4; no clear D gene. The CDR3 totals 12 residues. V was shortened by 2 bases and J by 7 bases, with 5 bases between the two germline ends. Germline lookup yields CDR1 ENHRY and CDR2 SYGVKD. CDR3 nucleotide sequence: TGTGCCATCAGTGAGAGAGGTGAAAAACTGTTTTTT. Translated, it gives CAISERGEKLFF.

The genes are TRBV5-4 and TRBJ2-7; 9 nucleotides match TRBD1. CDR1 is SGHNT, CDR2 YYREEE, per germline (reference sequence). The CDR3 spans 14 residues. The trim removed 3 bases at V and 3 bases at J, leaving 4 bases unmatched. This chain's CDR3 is CASSSGTGIYEQYF. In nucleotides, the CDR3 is TGTGCCAGCAGCTCCGGGACAGGGATCTACGAGCAGTACTTC. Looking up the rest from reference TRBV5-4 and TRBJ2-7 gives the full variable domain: ETGVTQSPTHLIKTRGQQVTLRCSSQSGHNTVSWYQQALGQGPQFIFQYYREEENGRGNFPPRFSGLQFPNYSSELNVNALELDDSALYLCASSSGTGIYEQYFGPGTRLTVT.

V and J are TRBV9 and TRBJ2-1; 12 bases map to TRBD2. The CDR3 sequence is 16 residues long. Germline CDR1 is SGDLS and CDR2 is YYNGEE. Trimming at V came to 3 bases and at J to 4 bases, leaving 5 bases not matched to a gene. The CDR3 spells CASSGRLAGGYNEQFF. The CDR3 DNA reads TGTGCCAGCAGCGGACGCCTAGCGGGAGGGTACAATGAGCAGTTCTTC.

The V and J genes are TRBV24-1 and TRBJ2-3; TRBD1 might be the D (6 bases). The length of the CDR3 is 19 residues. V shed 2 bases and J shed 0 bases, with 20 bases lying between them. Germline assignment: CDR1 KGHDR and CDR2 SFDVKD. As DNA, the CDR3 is TGTGCCACCAGTGATTCCAGGACAGACGATAACCTTAGCACAGATACGCAGTATTTT. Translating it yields CATSDSRTDDNLSTDTQYF.

This CDR3 reads CATSDPLAGGVYNEQFF. CDR3 nucleotide sequence: TGTGCCACCAGTGACCCGCTAGCGGGAGGCGTGTACAATGAGCAGTTCTTC. The rearrangement links TRBV24-1 to TRBJ2-1; 11 nucleotides agree with TRBD2. V shed 4 bases and J 4 bases; nucleotides not matched to a gene: 8. The CDR3 has 17 residues. Per the germline V gene, CDR1 is KGHDR and CDR2 is SFDVKD.

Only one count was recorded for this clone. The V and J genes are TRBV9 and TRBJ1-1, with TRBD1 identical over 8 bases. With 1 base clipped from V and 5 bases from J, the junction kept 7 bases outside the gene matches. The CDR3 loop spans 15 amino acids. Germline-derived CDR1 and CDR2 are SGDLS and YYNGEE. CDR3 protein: CASSVSGQGRTEAFF. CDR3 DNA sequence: TGTGCCAGCAGCGTATCCGGACAGGGTCGTACTGAAGCTTTCTTT.

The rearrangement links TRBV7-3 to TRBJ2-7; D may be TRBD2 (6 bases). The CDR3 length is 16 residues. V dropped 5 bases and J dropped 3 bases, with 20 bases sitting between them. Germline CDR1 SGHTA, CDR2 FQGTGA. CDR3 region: CASSPHGGSIVYEQYF. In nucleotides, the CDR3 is TGTGCCAGCAGCCCCCACGGGGGTTCAATTGTCTACGAGCAGTACTTC.